This is a list of T cell receptor beta chains from one sample in a study of blood T cell repertoires in COVID-19. Sequenced by immunoSEQ multiplex PCR; TCRdb stores in-frame clones only, minus some. The sample lists about 180,000 clones, 80% to 90% occurring once. Sequencing was carried out using peripheral blood. These receptors were collected from a man in his forties or fifties with active or convalescent COVID-19. The CDR3 runs from the conserved cysteine through the conserved F or W. D genes are given only for firm matches. Clone size is stated in some rows and not others, as once, few, many or a class when expanded.

>NA|TRBV11-2|TRBJ1-1|NA
TGTGCCAGCACCCGAGCCGGTGCCACTGAAGCTTTCTTT
CASTRAGATEAFF
>TRBD2|TRBV3-1/TRBV3-2|TRBJ2-5|NA
TGTGCCAGCAGCCAACCGGGACTAGCGAGTGAGACCCAGTACTTC
CASSQPGLASETQYF
>TRBD1|TRBV11-2|TRBJ2-2|NA
TGTGCCAGCAGCCGGGACAGAGCGAACACCGGGGAGCTGTTTTTT
CASSRDRANTGELFF
>NA|TRBV6-5|TRBJ1-1|NA
TGTGCCAGCAATCCGGGGAGTATGAACACTGAAGCTTTCTTT
CASNPGSMNTEAFF
>NA|TRBV20-1|TRBJ2-7|NA
TGCAGTGCTAAGGACAGCTACGAGCAGTACTTC
CSAKDSYEQYF
>NA|TRBV2|TRBJ1-2|NA
TGTGCCAGCAGTCTTATCGGGAGGGTGGACAATTACTATGGCTACACCTTC
CASSLIGRVDNYYGYTF
>TRBD1|TRBV12-5|TRBJ1-4|NA
TGTGCTAGTGGTTTGGGGGGGACAGGGAATGAAAAACTGTTTTTT
CASGLGGTGNEKLFF
>NA|TRBV3-1/TRBV3-2|TRBJ2-2|NA
TGTGCCAGCAGCCAATCCCAGGTGACCGGGGAGCTGTTTTTT
CASSQSQVTGELFF
>TRBD1|TRBV19|TRBJ2-4|once
TGTGCCAGTAGTCCAGGGGGCTTGATGTGGTACTTC
CASSPGGLMWYF
>NA|TRBV12-3/TRBV12-4|TRBJ2-7|NA
TGTGCCAGCAGTTTATTTCCGGGGGAGCAGTACTTC
CASSLFPGEQYF
>TRBD1|TRBV9|TRBJ1-2|NA
TGTGCCAGCAGCGTAGCAGTCGGGACAGTCCTTGGCGGCTACACCTTC
CASSVAVGTVLGGYTF
>NA|TRBV30|TRBJ2-1|NA
TGTGCCTGGGTACAGCCCTCCTACAATGAGCAGTTCTTC
CAWVQPSYNEQFF
>TRBD2|TRBV7-3|TRBJ2-3|NA
TGTGCCAGCAGCTTAAAGTTCGGGGGGACAGATACGCAGTATTTT
CASSLKFGGTDTQYF
>TRBD1|TRBV7-2|TRBJ2-2|NA
TGTGCCAGCAGCTCTCAGACAGGGGCGAACACCGGGGAGCTGTTTTTT
CASSSQTGANTGELFF
>NA|TRBV7-2|TRBJ1-5|NA
TGTGCCAGCAGCTTAGTGGGGCAGGTCGTAAATCAGCCCCAGCATTTT
CASSLVGQVVNQPQHF
>TRBD1|TRBV18|TRBJ1-4|NA
TGTGCCAGCTCACTCCCAGGGGGCTCTAATGAAAAACTGTTTTTT
CASSLPGGSNEKLFF
>NA|TRBV28|TRBJ1-2|NA
TGTGCCAGCAGACCCCTGACAGGCTGGTATGGCTACACCTTC
CASRPLTGWYGYTF
>NA|TRBV12-3/TRBV12-4|TRBJ1-1|NA
TGTGCCAGCAGGCTCCTCGGGAGCACTGAAGCTTTCTTT
CASRLLGSTEAFF
>TRBD2|TRBV6-6|TRBJ2-5|NA
TGTGCCAGCAGTCAGGATGTAGCGGGTGGAGAGACCCAGTACTTC
CASSQDVAGGETQYF
>TRBD2|TRBV9|TRBJ2-5|NA
TGTGCCAGCAGCTCCACTAGCGGGAGGGAGACCCAGTACTTC
CASSSTSGRETQYF
>NA|TRBV6-5|TRBJ2-7|NA
TGTGCCACCCTAGGTTGGGGCTCGGGCGACGAGCAGTACTTC
CATLGWGSGDEQYF
>TRBD1|TRBV7-9|TRBJ2-1|NA
TGTGCCAGCAGCTTATATGGGACAGGATCCGATGAGCAGTTCTTC
CASSLYGTGSDEQFF